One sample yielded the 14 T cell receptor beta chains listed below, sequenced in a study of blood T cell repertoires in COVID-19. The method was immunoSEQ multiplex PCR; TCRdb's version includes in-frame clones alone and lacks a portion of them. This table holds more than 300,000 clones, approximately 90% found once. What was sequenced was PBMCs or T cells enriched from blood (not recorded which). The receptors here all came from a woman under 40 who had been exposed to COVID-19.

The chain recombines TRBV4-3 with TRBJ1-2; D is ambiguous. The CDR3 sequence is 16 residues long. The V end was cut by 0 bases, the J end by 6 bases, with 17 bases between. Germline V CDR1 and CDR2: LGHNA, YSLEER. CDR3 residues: CASSQDMSDITDGYTF. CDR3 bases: TGCGCCAGCAGCCAAGATATGTCAGACATAACGGATGGCTACACCTTC.

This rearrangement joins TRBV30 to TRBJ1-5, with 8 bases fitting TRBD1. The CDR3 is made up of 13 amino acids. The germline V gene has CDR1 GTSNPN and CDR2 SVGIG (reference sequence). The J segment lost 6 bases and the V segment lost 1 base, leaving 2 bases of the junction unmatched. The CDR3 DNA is TGTGCCTGGAGTGCAGGGGGCGGTCAGCCCCAGCATTTT. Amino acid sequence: CAWSAGGGQPQHF.

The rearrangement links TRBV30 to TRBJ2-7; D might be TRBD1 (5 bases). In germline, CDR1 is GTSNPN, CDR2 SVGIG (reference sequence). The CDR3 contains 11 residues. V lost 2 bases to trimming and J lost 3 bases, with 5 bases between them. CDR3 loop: CAWSTGYEQYF. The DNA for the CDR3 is TGTGCCTGGAGTACAGGCTACGAGCAGTACTTC.

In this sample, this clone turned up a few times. This CDR3 is CASSLDGGTGGRGYTF. As DNA, the CDR3 is TGTGCCAGCAGCTTAGATGGGGGGACAGGGGGCCGAGGCTACACCTTC. The chain links TRBV7-9 to TRBJ1-2, with 12 bases aligning to TRBD1. Germline CDR1 and CDR2: SEHNR and FQNEAQ (reference sequence). V trimming: 1 base; J trimming: 8 bases; junction bases outside the gene matches: 8. This CDR3 has 16 residues.

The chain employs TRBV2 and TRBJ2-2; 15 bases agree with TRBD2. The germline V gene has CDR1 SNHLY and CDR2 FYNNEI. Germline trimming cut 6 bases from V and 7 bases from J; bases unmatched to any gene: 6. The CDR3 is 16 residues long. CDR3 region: CASRNGLAGGVGELFF. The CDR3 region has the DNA TGTGCCAGCAGAAACGGACTAGCGGGGGGGGTCGGGGAGCTGTTTTTT.

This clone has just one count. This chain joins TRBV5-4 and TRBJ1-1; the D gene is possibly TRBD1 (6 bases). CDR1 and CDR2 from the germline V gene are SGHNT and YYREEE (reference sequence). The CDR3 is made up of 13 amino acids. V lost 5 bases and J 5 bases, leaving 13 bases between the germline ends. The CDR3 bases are TGTGCCAGCAGGACCCCAGGGGAAACTGAAGCTTTCTTT. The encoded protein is CASRTPGETEAFF.

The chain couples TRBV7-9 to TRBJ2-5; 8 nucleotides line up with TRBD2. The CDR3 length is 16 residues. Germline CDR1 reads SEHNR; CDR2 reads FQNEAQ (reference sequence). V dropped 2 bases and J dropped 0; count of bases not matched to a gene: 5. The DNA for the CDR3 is TGTGCCAGCAGCTTAAAGCGCGGGGGGAACCAAGAGACCCAGTACTTC. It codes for CASSLKRGGNQETQYF. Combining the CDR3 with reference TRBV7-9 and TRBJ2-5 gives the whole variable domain DTGVSQNPRHKITKRGQNVTFRCDPISEHNRLYWYRQTLGQGPEFLTYFQNEAQLEKSRLLSDRFSAERPKGSFSTLEIQRTEQGDSAMYLCASSLKRGGNQETQYFGPGTRLLVL.

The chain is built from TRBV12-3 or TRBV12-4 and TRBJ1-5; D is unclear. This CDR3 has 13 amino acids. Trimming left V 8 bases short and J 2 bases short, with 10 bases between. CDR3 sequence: CASSGSGNQPQHF. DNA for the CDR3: TGTGCCAGCTCGGGTAGTGGCAATCAGCCCCAGCATTTT.

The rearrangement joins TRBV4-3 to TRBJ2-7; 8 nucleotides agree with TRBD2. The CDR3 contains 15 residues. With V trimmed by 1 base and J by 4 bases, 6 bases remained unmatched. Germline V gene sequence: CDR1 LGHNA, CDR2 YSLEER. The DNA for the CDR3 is TGCGCCAGCAGCCAAGGGTCGAGCGGGGGTTACGAGCAGTACTTC. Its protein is CASSQGSSGGYEQYF.

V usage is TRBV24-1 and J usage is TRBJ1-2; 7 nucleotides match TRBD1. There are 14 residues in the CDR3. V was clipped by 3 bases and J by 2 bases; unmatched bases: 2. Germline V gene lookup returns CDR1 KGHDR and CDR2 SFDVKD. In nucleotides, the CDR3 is TGTGCCACCAGTGATCCGACAGGGAACTATGGCTACACCTTC. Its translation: CATSDPTGNYGYTF.

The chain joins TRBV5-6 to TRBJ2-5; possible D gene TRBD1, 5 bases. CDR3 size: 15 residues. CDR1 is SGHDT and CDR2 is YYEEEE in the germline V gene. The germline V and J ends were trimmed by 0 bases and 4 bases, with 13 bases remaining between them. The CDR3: CASSLGRRVGETQYF. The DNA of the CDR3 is TGTGCCAGCAGCTTGGGCCGCAGGGTGGGAGAGACCCAGTACTTC.

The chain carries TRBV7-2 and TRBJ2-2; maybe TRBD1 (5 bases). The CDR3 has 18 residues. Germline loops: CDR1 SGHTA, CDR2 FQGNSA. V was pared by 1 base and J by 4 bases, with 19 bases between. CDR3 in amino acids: CASSLVYHVGRGTGELFF. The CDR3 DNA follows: TGTGCCAGCAGCTTAGTTTACCATGTGGGAAGGGGCACCGGGGAGCTGTTTTTT.

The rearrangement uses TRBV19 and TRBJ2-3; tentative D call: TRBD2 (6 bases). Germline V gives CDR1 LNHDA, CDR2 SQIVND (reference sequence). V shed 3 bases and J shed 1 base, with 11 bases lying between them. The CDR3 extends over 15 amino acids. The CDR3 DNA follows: TGTGCCAGTAGTATGGGCGGGGAGCGCACAGATACGCAGTATTTT. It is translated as CASSMGGERTDTQYF.

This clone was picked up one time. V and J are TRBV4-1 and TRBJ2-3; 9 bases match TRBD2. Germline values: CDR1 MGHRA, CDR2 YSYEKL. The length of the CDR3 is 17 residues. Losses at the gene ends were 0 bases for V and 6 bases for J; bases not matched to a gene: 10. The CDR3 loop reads CASSQEVLAGPSDTQYF. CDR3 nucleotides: TGCGCCAGCAGCCAAGAGGTCCTAGCGGGGCCCTCGGATACGCAGTATTTT.